This is a list of T cell receptor beta chains from one sample in a study of OX40 agonist ivuxolimab in advanced cancers. The table came from immunoSEQ multiplex PCR; TCRdb's copy has only in-frame clones and leaves some out. This table has some 80,000 clones, around nine tenths appearing once. This specimen was CD4+ or CD8+ T cells sorted from blood, taken in a trial of the OX40 agonist ivuxolimab. Receptor source: an adult with an advanced solid tumor such as melanoma, head and neck, liver or kidney cancer. The CDR3 runs from the conserved cysteine through the conserved F or W. The order of the fields is J gene, V gene, clone size, D gene, CDR3 protein, CDR3 DNA. A D gene is named only where the DNA matches it firmly. Not every row has a clone size; where given, it reads once, few, many or a size class.

TRBJ1-5 TRBV29-1 - - CSVAVDSLNQPQHF TGCAGCGTGGCCGTGGACAGTCTCAATCAGCCCCAGCATTTT
TRBJ2-1 TRBV19 once - CASSLGLKEQFF TGTGCCAGTAGCCTCGGACTAAAGGAGCAGTTCTTC
TRBJ2-2 TRBV2 - - CASMKDRNTGELFF TGTGCCAGCATGAAGGACCGGAACACCGGGGAGCTGTTTTTT
TRBJ2-7 TRBV7-2 - TRBD1 CASSSQTGYEQYF TGTGCCAGCAGCTCTCAGACAGGGTACGAGCAGTACTTC
TRBJ2-7 TRBV5-1 - TRBD1 CASRTGVFEPYEQYF TGCGCCAGCAGAACAGGGGTTTTTGAACCCTACGAGCAGTACTTC
TRBJ2-7 TRBV5-1 - - CASSLSNSAANGYEQYF TGCGCCAGCAGCCTATCAAATAGCGCGGCAAATGGATACGAGCAGTACTTC
TRBJ2-5 TRBV9 few TRBD2 CASSVLAGGRRETQYF TGTGCCAGCAGCGTATTAGCGGGAGGGCGGCGAGAGACCCAGTACTTC
TRBJ1-3 TRBV5-1 - - CASSLAGTVSGNTIYF TGCGCCAGCAGCTTGGCCGGGACGGTCTCTGGAAACACCATATATTTT
TRBJ1-2 TRBV6-6 few TRBD1 CASSPTGEGYTF TGTGCCAGCAGCCCAACAGGGGAGGGCTACACCTTC
TRBJ2-5 TRBV2 - - CASSEGHPGETQYF TGTGCCAGCAGTGAAGGGCACCCTGGGGAGACCCAGTACTTC
TRBJ2-2 TRBV4-3 - - CASSPTTRNTGELFF TGCGCCAGCAGCCCAACAACTAGGAACACCGGGGAGCTGTTTTTT
TRBJ2-7 TRBV27 - - CASSISAGGSYEQYF TGTGCCAGCAGTATAAGCGCTGGTGGCTCCTACGAGCAGTACTTC
TRBJ2-7 TRBV27 - - CASRVGYEQYF TGTGCCAGCAGGGTCGGCTACGAGCAGTACTTC
TRBJ2-7 TRBV18 - TRBD1 CASSLDREVGEQYF TGTGCCAGCTCACTTGACAGGGAAGTCGGCGAGCAGTACTTC
TRBJ2-5 TRBV18 - TRBD1 CASSPDRVGETQYF TGTGCCAGCTCACCCGACAGGGTCGGGGAGACCCAGTACTTC
TRBJ2-1 TRBV7-2 - - CASSLNIYNEQFF TGTGCCAGCAGCTTAAATATCTACAATGAGCAGTTCTTC
TRBJ2-3 TRBV5-1 - - CASSLGPGSYTDTQYF TGCGCCAGCAGCTTGGGGCCAGGGTCCTACACAGATACGCAGTATTTT
TRBJ2-1 TRBV6-1 - - CASRNNEQFF TGTGCCAGCAGAAACAATGAGCAGTTCTTC
TRBJ2-7 TRBV5-4 - TRBD1 CASSLAIGTAAYEQYF TGTGCCAGCAGCTTGGCGATTGGGACAGCCGCCTACGAGCAGTACTTC
TRBJ2-6 TRBV28 - TRBD1 CASNGQGASGANVLTF TGTGCCAGCAATGGACAGGGGGCTTCTGGGGCCAACGTCCTGACTTTC
TRBJ2-3 TRBV15 - - CATSRDRLPSDTQYF TGTGCCACCAGCAGAGATAGACTGCCCTCGGATACGCAGTATTTT
TRBJ1-3 TRBV9 - - CASSVASHAGNTIYF TGTGCCAGCAGCGTAGCTTCTCACGCAGGTAACACCATATATTTT
TRBJ2-5 TRBV11-2 - - CASSSGTGKQETQYF TGTGCCAGCAGCAGCGGGACAGGCAAACAAGAGACCCAGTACTTC
TRBJ2-5 TRBV15 - - CATSRGSETQYF TGTGCCACCAGCAGAGGGTCGGAGACCCAGTACTTC
TRBJ2-3 TRBV28 once TRBD2 CASSATSGGTDTQYF TGTGCCAGCAGTGCGACTAGCGGGGGGACAGATACGCAGTATTTT
TRBJ2-3 TRBV5-6 - TRBD2 CASSSGTTYTDTQYF TGTGCCAGCAGTTCCGGGACTACATACACGGATACGCAGTATTTT
TRBJ2-7 TRBV7-2 - - CASSPRWGFYEQYF TGTGCCAGCAGCCCCCGTTGGGGATTCTACGAGCAGTACTTC
TRBJ2-7 TRBV6-1 - - CASSRRGVGGLEQYF TGTGCCAGCAGTCGGAGGGGGGTAGGGGGCCTCGAGCAGTACTTC
TRBJ2-5 TRBV5-1 - TRBD2 CASSLRAGIQETQYF TGCGCCAGCAGCCTAAGAGCGGGAATTCAAGAGACCCAGTACTTC
TRBJ2-7 TRBV20-1 - - CSAPVSYEQYF TGCAGTGCTCCGGTGTCCTACGAGCAGTACTTC
TRBJ2-2 TRBV5-6 - - CASSVWGAGSRNTGELFF TGTGCCAGCAGCGTATGGGGGGCGGGTAGCCGTAACACCGGGGAGCTGTTTTTT
TRBJ2-7 TRBV5-1 once TRBD1 CASSLGDRFWYF TGCGCCAGCAGCTTGGGGGACAGGTTTTGGTACTTC
TRBJ1-1 TRBV11-3 - - CASSLGGRSRTEAFF TGTGCCAGCAGCTTAGGTGGAAGGTCTAGGACTGAAGCTTTCTTT
TRBJ1-1 TRBV28 - - CASSPPRAMNTEAFF TGTGCCAGCAGTCCGCCGAGGGCTATGAACACTGAAGCTTTCTTT
TRBJ2-2 TRBV11-3 - - CASSLTGELFF TGTGCCAGCAGCCTTACCGGGGAGCTGTTTTTT
TRBJ1-5 TRBV7-2 - - CASSQSNQPQHF TGTGCCAGCAGCCAATCTAACCAGCCCCAGCATTTT